A selection of T cell receptor beta chains follows, all from one sample in a study of cytomegalovirus exposure and HLA in healthy donors. Assay: immunoSEQ multiplex PCR; the TCRdb copy retains only in-frame clones and omits some. The data show 140,000 to 150,000 clones, with approximately 63% seen just once and roughly 2% held by the top ten. What was sequenced was PBMCs. Receptors originate from a woman between 55 and 75 years old in good health and CMV-seropositive. CDR3s leave out the opening cysteine and the closing phenylalanine or tryptophan. Fields, in order: CDR3 protein, V gene.

ASSSGSTTNYGYT,TRBV5-1
ASRLRTSGKHGELF,TRBV28
ATDRNSNQPQH,TRBV19
ASSASGRSADTQY,TRBV7-3
ASSQDVREGETQY,TRBV4-1
ASSFNRDEQY,TRBV5-1
ASSPLQGAEQETQY,TRBV18
ASSETGVGGYT,TRBV7-9
ASSRQGNTEAF,TRBV6-5
ASSLVTSNTEAF,TRBV7-8
ASSLTNPQGRRANYGYT,TRBV7-8
ASAAFVTRRAGRADTQY,TRBV11-2
ASTRDLGDNEQF,TRBV7-7
ASSQTGGTGFTEAF,TRBV19
ASSTLLLDRTNTEAF,TRBV28
ASTLSRGKTQY,TRBV2
ASSPGTSGIRGLDTQY,TRBV28
ASSPAGVGYT,TRBV18
ASSGQGYNQPQH,TRBV2
ASSLTGVNNYGYT,TRBV7-2
ASSLYGETGANVLT,TRBV5-6
ASSELYEQY,TRBV6-1
ASSVTGQGVPEAF,TRBV5-1